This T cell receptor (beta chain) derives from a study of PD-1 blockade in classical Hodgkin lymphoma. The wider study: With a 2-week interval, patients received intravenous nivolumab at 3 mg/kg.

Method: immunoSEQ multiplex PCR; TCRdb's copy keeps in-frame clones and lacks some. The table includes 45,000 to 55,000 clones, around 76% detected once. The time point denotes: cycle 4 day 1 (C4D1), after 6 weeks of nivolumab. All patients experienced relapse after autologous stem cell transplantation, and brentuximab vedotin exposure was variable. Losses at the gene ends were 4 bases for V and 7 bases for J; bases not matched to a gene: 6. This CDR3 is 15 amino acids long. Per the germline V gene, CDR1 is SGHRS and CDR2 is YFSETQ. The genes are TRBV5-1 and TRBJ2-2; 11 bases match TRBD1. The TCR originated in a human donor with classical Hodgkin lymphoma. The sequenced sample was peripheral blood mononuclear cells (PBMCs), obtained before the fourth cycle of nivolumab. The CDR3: CASSLLGQGVGELFF. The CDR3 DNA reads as TGCGCCAGCAGCCTGTTGGGACAGGGGGTCGGGGAGCTGTTTTTT.